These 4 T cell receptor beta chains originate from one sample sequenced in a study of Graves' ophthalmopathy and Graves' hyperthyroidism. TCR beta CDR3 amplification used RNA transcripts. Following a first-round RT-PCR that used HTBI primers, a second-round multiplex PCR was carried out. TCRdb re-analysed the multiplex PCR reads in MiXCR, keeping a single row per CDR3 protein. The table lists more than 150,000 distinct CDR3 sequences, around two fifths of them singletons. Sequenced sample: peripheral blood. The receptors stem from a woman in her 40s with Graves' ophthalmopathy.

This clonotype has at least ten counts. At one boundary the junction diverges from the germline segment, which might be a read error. CDR3 sequence reads: CASSSGTGGTGAFF. The CDR3, as DNA: TGTGCCAGCAGCTCCGGGACAGGGGGGACTGGAGCTTTCTTT. This sequence joins TRBV11-3 and TRBJ1-1; 11 positions agree with TRBD1. Germline V gives CDR1 SGHNT, CDR2 YENEEA. The CDR3 consists of 14 residues.

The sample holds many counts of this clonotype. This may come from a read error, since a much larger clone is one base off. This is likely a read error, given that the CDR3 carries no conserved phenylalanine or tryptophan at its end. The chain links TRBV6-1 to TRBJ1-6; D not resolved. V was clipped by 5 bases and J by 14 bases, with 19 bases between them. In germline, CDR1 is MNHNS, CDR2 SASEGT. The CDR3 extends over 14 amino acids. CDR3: CASSLGVQGAALHS. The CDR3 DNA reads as TGTGCCAGCAGTCTCGGGGTTCAAGGAGCGGCCCTCCACTCT.

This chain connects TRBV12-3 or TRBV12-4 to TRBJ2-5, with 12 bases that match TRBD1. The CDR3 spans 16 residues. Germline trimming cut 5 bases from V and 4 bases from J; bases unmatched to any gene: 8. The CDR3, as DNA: TGTGCCAGCAGTAAATCCGGGACAGGGGGCAGAGAGACCCAGTACTTC. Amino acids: CASSKSGTGGRETQYF.

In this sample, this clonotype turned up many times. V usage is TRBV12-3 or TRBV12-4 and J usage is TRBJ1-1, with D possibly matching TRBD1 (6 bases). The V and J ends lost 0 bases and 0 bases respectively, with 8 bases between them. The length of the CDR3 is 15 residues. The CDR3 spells CASSLAAGVNTEAFF. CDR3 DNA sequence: TGTGCCAGCAGTTTAGCGGCAGGGGTGAACACTGAAGCTTTCTTT.